The clone carrying this TCR beta chain was counted at least ten times. Its antigen is as yet unknown. The source of the sample is a study of T cells in Graves' hyperthyroidism and ophthalmopathy. Study observations and caveats: Stable hyperthyroidism was separated from ophthalmopathy by a model based on 13 V-J features.

Per germline, CDR1 SGHAT and CDR2 FQNNGV. CDR3 length: 13 residues. The V gene lost 7 bases and the J gene lost 2 bases, with 12 bases spanning the gap. The CDR3 regions of TCR beta were amplified from RNA transcripts. HTBI primers drove first-round RT-PCR of the TCR CDR3. TCRdb re-analysed the multiplex PCR reads in MiXCR, keeping a single row per CDR3 protein. The profile covers roughly 290,000 distinct CDR3 sequences, with about an eighth appearing a single time and 7.8% taken by the ten largest. Patients aged 18 to 65 had newly diagnosed hyperthyroidism that had lasted under 2 months. Over 9 ml of fresh peripheral blood supplied the PBMCs.

The chain recombines TRBV11-2 with TRBJ2-7, with a possible D match to TRBD2 (6 bases). Material: blood. The sequence came from a woman younger than 45 with Graves' hyperthyroidism that later progressed to Graves' ophthalmopathy. CDR3 loop: CASKFSGAYEQYF. CDR3 in DNA: TGTGCCAGCAAATTTTCGGGAGCCTACGAGCAGTACTTC. Together with reference TRBV11-2 and TRBJ2-7, the CDR3 gives the full variable domain: EAGVAQSPRYKIIEKRQSVAFWCNPISGHATLYWYQQILGQGPKLLIQFQNNGVVDDSQLPKDRFSAERLKGVDSTLKIQPAKLEDSAVYLCASKFSGAYEQYFGPGTRLTVT.